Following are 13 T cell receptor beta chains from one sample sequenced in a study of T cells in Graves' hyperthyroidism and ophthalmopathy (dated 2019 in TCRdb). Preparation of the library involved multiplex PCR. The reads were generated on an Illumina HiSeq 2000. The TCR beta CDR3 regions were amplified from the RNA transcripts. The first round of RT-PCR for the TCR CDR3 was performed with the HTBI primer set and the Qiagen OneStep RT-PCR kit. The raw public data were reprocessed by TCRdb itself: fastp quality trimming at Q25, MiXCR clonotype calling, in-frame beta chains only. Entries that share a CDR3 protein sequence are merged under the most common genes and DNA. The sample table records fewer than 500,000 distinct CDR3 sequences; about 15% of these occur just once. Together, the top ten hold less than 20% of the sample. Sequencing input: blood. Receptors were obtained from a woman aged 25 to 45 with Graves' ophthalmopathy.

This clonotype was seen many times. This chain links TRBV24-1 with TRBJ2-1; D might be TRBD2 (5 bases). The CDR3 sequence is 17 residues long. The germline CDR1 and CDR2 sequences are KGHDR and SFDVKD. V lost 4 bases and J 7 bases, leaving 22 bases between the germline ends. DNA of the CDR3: TGTGCCACCAGTGACCGCCGCGCTAGCTTTATTAATAATGAGCAGTTCTTC. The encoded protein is CATSDRRASFINNEQFF.

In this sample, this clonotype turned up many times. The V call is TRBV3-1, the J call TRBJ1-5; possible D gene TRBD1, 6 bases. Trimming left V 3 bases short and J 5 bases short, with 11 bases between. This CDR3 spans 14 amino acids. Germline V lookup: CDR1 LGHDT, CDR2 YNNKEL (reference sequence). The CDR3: CASSQEGEDQPQHF. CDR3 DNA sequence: TGTGCCAGCAGCCAGGAGGGGGAGGATCAGCCCCAGCATTTT.

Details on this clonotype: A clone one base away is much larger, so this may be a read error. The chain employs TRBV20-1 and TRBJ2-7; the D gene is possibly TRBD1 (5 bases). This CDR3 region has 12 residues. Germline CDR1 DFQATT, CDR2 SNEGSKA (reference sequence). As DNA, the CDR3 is TGCAGTGCCCAAGGGGTAGTCCTCGAGCTGTACTTC. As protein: CSAQGVVLELYF.

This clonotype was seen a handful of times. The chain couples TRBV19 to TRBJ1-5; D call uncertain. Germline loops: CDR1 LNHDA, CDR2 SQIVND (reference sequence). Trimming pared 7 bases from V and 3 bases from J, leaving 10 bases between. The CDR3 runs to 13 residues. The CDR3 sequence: CASIGGYNQPQHF. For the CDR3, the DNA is TGTGCCAGTATTGGTGGCTACAATCAGCCCCAGCATTTT.

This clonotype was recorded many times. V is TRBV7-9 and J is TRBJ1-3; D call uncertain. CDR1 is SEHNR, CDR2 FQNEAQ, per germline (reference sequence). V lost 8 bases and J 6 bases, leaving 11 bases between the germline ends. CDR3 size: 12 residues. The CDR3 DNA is TGTGCCAGCGCCCTACCCCCAAACACCATATATTTT. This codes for CASALPPNTIYF.

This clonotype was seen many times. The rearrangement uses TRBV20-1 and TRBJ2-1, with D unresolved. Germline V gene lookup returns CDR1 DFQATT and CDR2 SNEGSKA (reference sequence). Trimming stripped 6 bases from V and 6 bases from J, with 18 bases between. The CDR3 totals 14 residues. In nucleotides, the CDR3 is TGCAGTGCGTTTCCTCGTCTAGGGTCCAATGAGCAGTTCTTC. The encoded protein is CSAFPRLGSNEQFF.

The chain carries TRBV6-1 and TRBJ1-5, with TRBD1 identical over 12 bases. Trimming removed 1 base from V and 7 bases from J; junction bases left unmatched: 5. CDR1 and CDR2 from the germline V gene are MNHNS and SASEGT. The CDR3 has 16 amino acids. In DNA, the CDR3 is TGTGCCAGCAGTGAAGAGGGACAGGGGGCTGGACAGCCCCAGCATTTT. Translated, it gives CASSEEGQGAGQPQHF.

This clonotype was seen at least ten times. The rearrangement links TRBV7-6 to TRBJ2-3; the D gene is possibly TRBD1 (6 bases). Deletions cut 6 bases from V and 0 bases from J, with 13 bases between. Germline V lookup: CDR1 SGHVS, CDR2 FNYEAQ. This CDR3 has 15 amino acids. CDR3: CASSYRDISTDTQYF. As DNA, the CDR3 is TGTGCCAGCAGTTACCGGGACATTAGCACAGATACGCAGTATTTT.

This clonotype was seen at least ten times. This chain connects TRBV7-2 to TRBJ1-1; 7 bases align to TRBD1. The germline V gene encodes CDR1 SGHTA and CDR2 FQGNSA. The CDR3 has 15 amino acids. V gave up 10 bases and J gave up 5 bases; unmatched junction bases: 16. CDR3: CATVKPRQGKTEAFF. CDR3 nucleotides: TGTGCCACCGTTAAACCTCGACAGGGAAAGACTGAAGCTTTCTTT.

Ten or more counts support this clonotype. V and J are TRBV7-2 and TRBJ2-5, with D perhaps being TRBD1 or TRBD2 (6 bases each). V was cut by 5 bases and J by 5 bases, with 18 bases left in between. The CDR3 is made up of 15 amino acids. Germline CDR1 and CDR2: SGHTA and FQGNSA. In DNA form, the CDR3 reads TGTGCCAGCAGCCCGGTACTAGGGGGGCCGGAGACCCAGTACTTC. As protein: CASSPVLGGPETQYF.

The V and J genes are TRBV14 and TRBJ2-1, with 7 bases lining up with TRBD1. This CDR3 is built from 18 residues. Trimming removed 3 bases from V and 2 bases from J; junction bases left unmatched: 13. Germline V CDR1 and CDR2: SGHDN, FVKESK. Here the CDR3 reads CASSQVLIRDSTYNEQFF. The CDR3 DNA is TGTGCCAGCAGCCAGGTTCTCATAAGGGACAGTACCTACAATGAGCAGTTCTTC.

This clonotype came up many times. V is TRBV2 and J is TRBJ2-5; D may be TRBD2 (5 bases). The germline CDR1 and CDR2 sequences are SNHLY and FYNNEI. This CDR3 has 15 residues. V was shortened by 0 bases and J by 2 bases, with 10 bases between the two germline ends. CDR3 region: CASSEAGGGQETQYF. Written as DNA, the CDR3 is TGTGCCAGCAGTGAAGCTGGAGGAGGTCAAGAGACCCAGTACTTC.

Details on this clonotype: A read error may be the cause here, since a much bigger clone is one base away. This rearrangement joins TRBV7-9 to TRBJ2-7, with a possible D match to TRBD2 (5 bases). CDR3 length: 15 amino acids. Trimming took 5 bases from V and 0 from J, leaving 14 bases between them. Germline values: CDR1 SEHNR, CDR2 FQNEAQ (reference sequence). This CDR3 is CASSPRTSASYEQYF. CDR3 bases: TGTGCCAGCAGCCCCAGGACTTCCGCCTCCTACGAGCAGTACTTC.